Detailed here is one T cell receptor beta chain. This clone appeared a single time. The clone's antigen remains unknown. Per-nucleotide qualities are absent, and no much larger clonotype sits a single base away. V was cut back by 10 bases and J by 1 base, leaving a gap of 11 bases between them. CDR1 and CDR2 (MNHEY, SVGAGI) derive from the germline V gene. From the cysteine up to the phenylalanine, the CDR3 has a length of 13 residues. Only CDR3 DNA remains: 39 bases, in frame from the first base. The method was the immunoSEQ multiplex PCR assay. A mixture of 60 forward primers for TCR Vbeta segments and 13 reverse primers for TCR Jbeta segments was used in the multiplex PCR. A multiplex PCR assay on genomic DNA amplified the CDR3 region of rearranged TCR beta genes. Amplified TCR beta libraries were sequenced as 87-base-pair reads on the Illumina HiSeq System. From the authors' description of their analysis: A later analysis counted tens of millions of unique TCR beta chains across the 550 to 750 repertoires, and approximately 11 million of these chains were shared by at least two donors. A nearest-neighbor algorithm error-corrected the raw reads and collapsed the reads into unique sequences, merging closely related sequences to remove PCR and sequencing errors. CDR3 sequences were aligned to IMGT reference sequences to assign V, D and J gene segments. For a sequence to be retained, at least a six-nucleotide match to both a V gene segment and a J gene segment was required. Rearrangements were called productive when the CDR3 lacked stop codons and stayed in frame with V and J; all others were non-productive. Following IMGT convention, CDR3 was defined as the stretch from the second conserved V-encoded cysteine up to the conserved J-encoded phenylalanine. In an earlier analysis of around 600 of the donors, sequences lacking an unambiguous match to a single V gene segment were excluded. An earlier analysis of about 590 of the donors classified V segments as functional when productive rearrangements were above 56.7% and as segregating when the standard deviation between donors was above 5%. A statistical classification framework was built to diagnose cytomegalovirus status from the catalog of TCR beta chain sequences. In a later analysis, V and J genes were assigned by comparing TCR nucleotide sequences against IMGT/GENE-DB human TR gene sequences. The TCRdist pipeline was used in a later analysis to assign CDR3 sequences and most-parsimonious VDJ recombination scenarios. In a later analysis, every TCR beta chain was defined by the combination of its CDR3 amino acid sequence and its V-gene family, and reads without a unique V-gene family were dropped. As a way to deal with suspected cross-contamination and a sequencing artifact, a later analysis dropped 450 to 600 nucleotide sequences that were highly shared and had low generation probability. In a later analysis, a clonal expansion index was calculated for each public chain from normalized within-repertoire ranks of inferred template counts. A later analysis computed generation probabilities with a VDJ recombination model fitted to out-of-frame rearrangements, and checked the results against IGoR. In a later analysis, TCR-TCR, TCR-HLA and TCR-CMV co-occurrence was scored with hypergeometric tests, and a repertoire-size bias correction was applied to TCR pairs. To estimate false discovery rates, a later analysis permuted the HLA or CMV assignments 20 times. In a later analysis, co-occurring TCRs were grouped using DBSCAN, and TCRdist sequence similarity was added for clustering within HLA-allele-positive subsets. Repertoires with fewer than 30,000 or more than 120,000 public chains, plus five repertoires with anomalous nucleotide sharing, were excluded from co-occurrence clustering. Sourced from immuneACCESS, this table was stored by TCRdb with only in-frame sequences that have V and J called. A share of the clones is absent; for the studies checked, an unresolved V gene accounts for under half, and the remainder has no known explanation. V, J and clone size reflect that table, while D and trimming were determined from the DNA. The sample table holds 100,000 to 150,000 clones, of which almost 80% were seen once. Approximately 1.6% of the sample is held by the ten biggest clonotypes.

These data come from a study of cytomegalovirus exposure and HLA in healthy donors (dated by TCRdb to the late 2010s). General notes on the study: In an earlier analysis of approximately 500 of the donors, approximately 300 Gb of sequence data and 90 million to 120 million unique TCR beta sequences from about 190 million T cells were reported. A separate validation cohort of about 110 different subjects was used in addition to the 666-subject first cohort. Of the approximately 370 genotyped donors, more than 75% were placed in the genetic ancestry cluster associated with self-reported Caucasian donors. To study patterns of TCR occurrence, a later analysis re-analyzed previously published TCR beta repertoires from several hundred donors and added high-resolution HLA genotyping. HLA typing covered class I and class II loci at four-digit resolution. All discovery cohort repertoires had been generated on a single sequencing platform. The number of donors typed differed by locus, with roughly 629-640 for A, B, C, DRB1 and DQB1, 522 for DQA1, over 600 for DPA1, and 472 for DPB1. The study was designed to test whether signatures of past pathogen exposure could be identified by cataloging public T cell receptors. Donor age, sex, ethnicity and CMV serostatus were compiled alongside the repertoire data. The study profiled the T cell repertoires of more than 500 subjects by immunosequencing and related them to cytomegalovirus serostatus. Rather than drawing on any new phenotypic data, the later analysis identified candidate immune exposures from TCR beta sequences and the way those sequences occurred across donors. The study combined high-throughput TCR immunosequencing, statistical association of individual TCRs with disease status, and machine learning to predict cytomegalovirus infection status. Five DR-DQ haplotypes were treated as single units for association and clustering because of strong linkage in the cohort. Approximately 310 gigabases of sequencing data and around 90 million unique TCR sequences made up an early release that covered roughly 670 HLA-typed donors. In a later genetic analysis, genome-wide SNP genotypes for about 55% of the 666 donors were used, and that subset was treated as a discovery cohort. Across 398 genotyped donors of the cohort, an average of approximately 240,000 unique TCR beta nucleotide sequences per donor were sequenced, and 15% to 20% of those sequences were non-productive. To decide whether each TCR beta V gene segment behaved as functional or pseudogenic, an earlier analysis of some 540 of the donors relied on high-throughput TCR beta sequencing.

The cohort consisted of approximately 670 healthy bone marrow donors. At the time of sampling, every cohort member was nominally healthy, though immune exposures that went unrecorded were likely present. The donor tested CMV seronegative, placing the donor among the roughly 350 seronegative members of the cohort. A peripheral blood sample was provided by each donor, and peripheral blood mononuclear cells were used for TCR beta sequencing. The Qiagen DNeasy Blood Extraction Kit was used to extract genomic DNA from the blood cell samples. What the work shows at the level of the full study, not this receptor alone: In an earlier analysis of around 600 of the donors, most TCR beta V segments appeared in productive rearrangements about 90% or about 30% of the time, broadly matching IMGT annotations. In vitro tests confirmed that three of the cytomegalovirus-associated TCR beta chains recognize cytomegalovirus antigens. In a later analysis, most CMV-associated TCR beta chains were found to appear HLA-restricted, with HLA associations seemingly driven largely by CMV exposure. A group of highly shared sequence variants was considered likely to be a technical artifact of the sequencing pipeline. A further reported finding was that TCR beta sequences accurately predicted the HLA-A and HLA-B alleles for most subjects in the first cohort. Several of the top co-occurrence clusters appeared to be linked to parvovirus B19, influenza, CMV and Epstein-Barr virus, according to a later analysis. Most TCR sequences were observed very rarely across donors, whereas some public TCRs were present in many individuals. Correlated functional status among segregating V segments might be attributable to linkage disequilibrium, but an unknown experimental factor could not be ruled out. Some IMGT-functional V segments, including TRBV6-2 and TRBV6-3, could not be told apart with the 87-base-pair reads, so those segments were excluded. For the cohort, immune exposure information was limited to CMV serostatus. In a later analysis, the rate of TCR association differed among HLA loci, with DRB1 alleles having the most associated TCRs and HLA-C alleles having the fewest. Some 16 rarely observed V segments, including chromosome 9 orphons, were excluded from the earlier analysis of several hundred of the donors because counts were too low. The presence/absence analyses assumed that sequencing depth was roughly uniform across donors, and that assumption may not be true. A later analysis found that HLA-associated TCR beta chains were more clonally expanded and had lower generation probabilities than equally common non-associated chains. In this cohort, only TCR beta chains were sequenced, and detectable features were limited by the absence of alpha or paired-chain data. The study listed 150 to 200 TCR beta chains as associated with cytomegalovirus. At a false discovery rate of 0.05, a later analysis linked 15,000 to 20,000 TCR beta sequences to specific HLA alleles. Because HLA typing was unavailable for some donors at each locus, only the typed subset was used in association tests. The classifier was reported to diagnose cytomegalovirus status with high specificity and sensitivity in both the original and validation cohorts. When HLA alleles, especially DR and DQ, strongly co-occurred, attributing TCR associations to individual alleles was difficult. The authors suggested that the approach could potentially be generalized to other disease states and immunological phenotypes. According to a later genetic analysis, donors in an Asian-associated ancestry cluster had fewer N-insertions in productive TCRs than the approximately 650-donor mean. An association between a missense DCLRE1C variant and V-gene and J-gene trimming of TCR beta chains was found in a later genetic analysis and replicated in an independent cohort.

Recombination joined TRBV6-5 with TRBJ2-1; the D gene cannot be resolved reliably. Specimen: PBMCs. The receptor's source is a female donor in good health and CMV-seronegative. The nucleotide sequence is TGTGCCACCTCCCCGGGTTCCTACAATGAGCAGTTCTTC. Translated, it gives CATSPGSYNEQFF.